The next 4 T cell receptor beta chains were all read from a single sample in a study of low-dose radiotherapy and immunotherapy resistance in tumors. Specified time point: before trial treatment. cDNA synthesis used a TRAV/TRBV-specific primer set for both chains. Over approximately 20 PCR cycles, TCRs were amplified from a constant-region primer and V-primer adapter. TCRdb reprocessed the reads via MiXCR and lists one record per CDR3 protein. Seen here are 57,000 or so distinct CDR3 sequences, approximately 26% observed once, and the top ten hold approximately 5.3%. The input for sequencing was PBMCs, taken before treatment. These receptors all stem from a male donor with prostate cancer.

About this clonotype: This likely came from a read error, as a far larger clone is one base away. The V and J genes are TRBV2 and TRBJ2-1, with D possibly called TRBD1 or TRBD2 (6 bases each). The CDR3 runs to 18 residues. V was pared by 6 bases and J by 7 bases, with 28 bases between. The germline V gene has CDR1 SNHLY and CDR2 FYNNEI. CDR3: CASSTQGLARGPGNEQFF. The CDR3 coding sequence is TGTGCCAGCAGCACGCAGGGGCTAGCGCGAGGGCCAGGGAATGAGCAGTTCTTC.

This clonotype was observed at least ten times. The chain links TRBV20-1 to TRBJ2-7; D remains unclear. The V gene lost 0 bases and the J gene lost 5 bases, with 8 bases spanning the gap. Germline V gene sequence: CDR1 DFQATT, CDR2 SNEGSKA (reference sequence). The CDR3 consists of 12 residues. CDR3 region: CSARDNSHEQYF. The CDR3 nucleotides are TGCAGTGCTAGAGATAATAGCCACGAGCAGTACTTC.

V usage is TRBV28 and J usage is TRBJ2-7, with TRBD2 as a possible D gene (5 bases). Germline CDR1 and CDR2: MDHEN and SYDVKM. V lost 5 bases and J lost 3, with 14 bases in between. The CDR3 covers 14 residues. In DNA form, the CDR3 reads TGTGCCAGCAGTCCTGGGAGCCCGATCTACGAGCAGTACTTC. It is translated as CASSPGSPIYEQYF.

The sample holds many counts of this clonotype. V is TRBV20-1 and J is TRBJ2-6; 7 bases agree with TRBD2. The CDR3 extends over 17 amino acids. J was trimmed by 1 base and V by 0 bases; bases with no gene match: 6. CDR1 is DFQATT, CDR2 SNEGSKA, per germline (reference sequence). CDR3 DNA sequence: TGCAGTGCTAGAGATCTTGGGGGGGGGTCTGGGGCCAACGTCCTGACTTTC. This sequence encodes CSARDLGGGSGANVLTF.